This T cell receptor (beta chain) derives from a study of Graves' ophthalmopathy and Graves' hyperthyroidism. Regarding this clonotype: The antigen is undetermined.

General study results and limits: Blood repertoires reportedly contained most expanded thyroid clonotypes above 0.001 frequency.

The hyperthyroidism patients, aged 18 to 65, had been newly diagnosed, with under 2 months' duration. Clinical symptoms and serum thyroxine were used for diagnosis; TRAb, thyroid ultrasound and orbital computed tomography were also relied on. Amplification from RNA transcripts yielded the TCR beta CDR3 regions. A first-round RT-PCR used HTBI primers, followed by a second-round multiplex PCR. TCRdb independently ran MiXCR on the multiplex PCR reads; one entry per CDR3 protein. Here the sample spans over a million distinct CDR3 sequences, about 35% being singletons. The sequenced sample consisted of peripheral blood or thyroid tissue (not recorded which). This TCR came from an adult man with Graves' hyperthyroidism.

CDR3 amino acids: CATSSPRDGNYGYTF. The CDR3 DNA reads as TGTGCCACCAGCAGCCCCCGGGACGGTAACTATGGCTACACCTTC. The chain is built from TRBV15 and TRBJ1-2; perhaps TRBD1 as D (5 bases). V gave up 3 bases and J gave up 1 base, with 12 bases separating them. The CDR3 has 15 residues. Per the germline V gene, CDR1 is LNHNV and CDR2 is YYDKDF (reference sequence).